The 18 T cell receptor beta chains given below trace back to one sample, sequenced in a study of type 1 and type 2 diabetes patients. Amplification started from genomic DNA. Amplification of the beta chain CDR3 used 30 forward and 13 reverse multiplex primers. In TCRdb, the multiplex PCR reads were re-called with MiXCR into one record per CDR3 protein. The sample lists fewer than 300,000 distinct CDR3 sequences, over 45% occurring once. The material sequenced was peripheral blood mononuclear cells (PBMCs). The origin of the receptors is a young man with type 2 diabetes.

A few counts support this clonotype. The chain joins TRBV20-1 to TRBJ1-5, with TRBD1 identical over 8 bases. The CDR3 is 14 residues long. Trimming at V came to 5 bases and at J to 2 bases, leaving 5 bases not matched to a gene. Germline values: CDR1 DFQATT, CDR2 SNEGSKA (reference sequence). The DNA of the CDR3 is TGCAGTGCTCCGGACAGGGCGCGCAATCAGCCCCAGCATTTT. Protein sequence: CSAPDRARNQPQHF.

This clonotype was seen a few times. The CDR3 is CASADTFRAGEEKLFF. The CDR3 region has the DNA TGTGCTAGTGCTGACACCTTCAGGGCGGGTGAAGAAAAACTGTTTTTT. The chain joins TRBV12-5 to TRBJ1-4; TRBD1 might be the D (5 bases). Deletions cut 7 bases from V and 8 bases from J, with 23 bases between. The CDR3 consists of 16 residues. Looked up from germline, CDR1 is LGHNT and CDR2 is FRNRAP. Filled out from reference TRBV12-5 and TRBJ1-4, the complete variable domain reads DARVTQTPRHKVTEMGQEVTMRCQPILGHNTVFWYRQTMMQGLELLAYFRNRAPLDDSGMPKDRFSAEMPDATLATLKIQPSEPRDSAVYFCASADTFRAGEEKLFFGSGTQLSVL.

CDR3 DNA sequence: TGTGCCACCAGTGATTCGGACCCAACGCAGTATTTT. Amino acid sequence: CATSDSDPTQYF. V usage is TRBV24-1 and J usage is TRBJ2-3; D uncertain. Germline V gene lookup returns CDR1 KGHDR and CDR2 SFDVKD. CDR3 length: 12 amino acids. V lost 2 bases and J lost 9, with 8 bases in between.

In DNA form, the CDR3 reads TGTGCCAGCAGCTTAGGGGTTAGCTCTGGAAACACCATATATTTT. Its protein is CASSLGVSSGNTIYF. V is TRBV7-6 and J is TRBJ1-3; no reliable D call. CDR3 size: 15 residues. In germline, CDR1 is SGHVS, CDR2 FNYEAQ. Trimming took 1 base from V and 0 from J, leaving 7 bases between them.

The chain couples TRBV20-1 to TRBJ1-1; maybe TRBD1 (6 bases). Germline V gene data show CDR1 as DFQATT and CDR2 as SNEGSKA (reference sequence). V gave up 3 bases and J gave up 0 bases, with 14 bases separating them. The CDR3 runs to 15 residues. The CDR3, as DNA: TGCAGTGCTAGGGAGGGGGGGAGCATGAACACTGAAGCTTTCTTT. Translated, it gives CSAREGGSMNTEAFF.

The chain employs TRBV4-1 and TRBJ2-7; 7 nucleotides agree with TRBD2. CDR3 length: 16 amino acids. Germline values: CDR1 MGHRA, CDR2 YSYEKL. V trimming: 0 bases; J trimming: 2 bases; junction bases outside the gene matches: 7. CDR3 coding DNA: TGCGCCAGCAGCCAAGATGGAGCGGGACGGGCCTACGAGCAGTACTTC. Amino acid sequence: CASSQDGAGRAYEQYF.

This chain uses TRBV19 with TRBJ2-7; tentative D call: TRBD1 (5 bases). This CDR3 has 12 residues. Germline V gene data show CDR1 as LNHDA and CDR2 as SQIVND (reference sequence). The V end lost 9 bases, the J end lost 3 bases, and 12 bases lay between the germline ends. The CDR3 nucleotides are TGTGCCAGCTTAGACAGCGACTACGAGCAGTACTTC. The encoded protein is CASLDSDYEQYF. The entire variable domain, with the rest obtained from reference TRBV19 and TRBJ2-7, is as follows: DGGITQSPKYLFRKEGQNVTLSCEQNLNHDAMYWYRQDPGQGLRLIYYSQIVNDFQKGDIAEGYSVSREKKESFPLTVTSAQKNPTAFYLCASLDSDYEQYFGPGTRLTVT.

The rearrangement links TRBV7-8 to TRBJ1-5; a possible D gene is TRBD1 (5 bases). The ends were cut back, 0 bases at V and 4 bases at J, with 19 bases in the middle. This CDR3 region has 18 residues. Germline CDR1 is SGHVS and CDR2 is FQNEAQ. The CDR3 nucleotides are TGTGCCAGCAGCTTAGCGGGAACACTGGACACCTCTAATCAGCCCCAGCATTTT. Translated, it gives CASSLAGTLDTSNQPQHF.

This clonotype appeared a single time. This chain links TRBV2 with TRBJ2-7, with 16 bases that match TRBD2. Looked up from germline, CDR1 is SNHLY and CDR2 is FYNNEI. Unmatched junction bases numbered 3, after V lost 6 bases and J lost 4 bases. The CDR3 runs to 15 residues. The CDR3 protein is CASRGTSGRDYEQYF. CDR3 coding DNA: TGTGCCAGCAGAGGGACTAGCGGGAGGGATTACGAGCAGTACTTC.

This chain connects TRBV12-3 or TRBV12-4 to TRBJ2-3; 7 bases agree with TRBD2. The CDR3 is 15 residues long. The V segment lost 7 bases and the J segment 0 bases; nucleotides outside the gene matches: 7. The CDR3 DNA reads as TGTGCCAGCATTAGGAGGGGAGGGAGCACAGATACGCAGTATTTT. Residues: CASIRRGGSTDTQYF.

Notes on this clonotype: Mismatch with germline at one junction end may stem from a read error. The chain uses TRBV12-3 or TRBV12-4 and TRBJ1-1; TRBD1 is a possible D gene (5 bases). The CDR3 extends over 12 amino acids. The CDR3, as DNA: TGTGCCAGCAGCTTAGCGCAGGGAATAGCTTTCTTT. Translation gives CASSLAQGIAFF.

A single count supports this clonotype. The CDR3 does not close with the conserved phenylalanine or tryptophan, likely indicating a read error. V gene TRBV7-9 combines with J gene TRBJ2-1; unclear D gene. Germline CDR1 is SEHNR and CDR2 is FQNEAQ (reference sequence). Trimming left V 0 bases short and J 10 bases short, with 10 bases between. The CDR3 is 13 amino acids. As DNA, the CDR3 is TGTGCCAGCAGCTTAGCGCTAGGTGGCGAGCAGTTCTCC. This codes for CASSLALGGEQFS.

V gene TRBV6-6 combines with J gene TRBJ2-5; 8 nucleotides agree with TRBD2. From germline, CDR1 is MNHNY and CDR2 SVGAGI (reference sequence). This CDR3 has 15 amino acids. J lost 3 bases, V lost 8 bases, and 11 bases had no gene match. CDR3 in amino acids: CASGPLAGIEETQYF. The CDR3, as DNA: TGTGCCAGCGGGCCATTAGCGGGAATCGAAGAGACCCAGTACTTC.

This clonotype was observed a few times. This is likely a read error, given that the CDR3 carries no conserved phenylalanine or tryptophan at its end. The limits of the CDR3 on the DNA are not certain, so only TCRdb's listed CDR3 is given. The CDR3 protein is CASSERVH. The chain carries TRBV6-2 or TRBV6-3 and TRBJ2-7. Germline loops: CDR1 MNHEY, CDR2 SVGEGT. 8 amino acids form the CDR3, both terminal residues included.

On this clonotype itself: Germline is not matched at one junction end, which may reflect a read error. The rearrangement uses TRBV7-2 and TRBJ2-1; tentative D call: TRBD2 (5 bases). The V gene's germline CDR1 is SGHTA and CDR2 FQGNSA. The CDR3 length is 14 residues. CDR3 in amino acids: CASSKRTIYNEQLF. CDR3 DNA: TGTGCCAGCAGTAAGCGGACCATTTACAATGAGCAGCTCTTC.

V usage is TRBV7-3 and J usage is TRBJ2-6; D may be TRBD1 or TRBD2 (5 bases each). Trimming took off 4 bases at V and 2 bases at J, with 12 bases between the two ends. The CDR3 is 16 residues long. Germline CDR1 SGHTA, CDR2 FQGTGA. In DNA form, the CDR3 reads TGTGCCAGCAGCTCCTCCGAGGGACCTGGGGCCAACGTCCTGACTTTC. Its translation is CASSSSEGPGANVLTF.

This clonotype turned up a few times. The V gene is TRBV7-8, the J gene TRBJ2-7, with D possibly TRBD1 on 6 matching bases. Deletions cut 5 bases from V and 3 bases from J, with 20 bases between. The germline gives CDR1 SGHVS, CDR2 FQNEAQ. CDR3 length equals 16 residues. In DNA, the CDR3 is TGTGCCAGCAGCGCCGGATCTCGGACAGCCGGCTACGAGCAGTACTTC. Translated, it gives CASSAGSRTAGYEQYF.

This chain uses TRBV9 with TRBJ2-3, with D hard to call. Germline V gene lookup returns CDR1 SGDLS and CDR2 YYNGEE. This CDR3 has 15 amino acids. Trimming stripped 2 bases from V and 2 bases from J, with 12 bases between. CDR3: CASSVFAAATDTQYF. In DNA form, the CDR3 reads TGTGCCAGCAGCGTTTTTGCCGCGGCCACAGATACGCAGTATTTT.